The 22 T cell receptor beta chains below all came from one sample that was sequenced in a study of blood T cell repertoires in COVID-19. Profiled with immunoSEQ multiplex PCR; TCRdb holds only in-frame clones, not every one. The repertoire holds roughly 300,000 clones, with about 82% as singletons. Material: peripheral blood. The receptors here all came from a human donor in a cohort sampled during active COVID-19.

The CDR3 spells CASSLGAGGADTQYF. The CDR3 DNA sequence: TGTGCCAGCAGCCTCGGAGCGGGGGGCGCAGATACGCAGTATTTT. The chain recombines TRBV14 with TRBJ2-3; TRBD2 matches at 9 bases. The junction had 6 bases not matched to a gene; V was cut back by 4 bases and J by 4 bases. CDR3 length equals 15 residues. Germline V gene sequence: CDR1 SGHDN, CDR2 FVKESK.

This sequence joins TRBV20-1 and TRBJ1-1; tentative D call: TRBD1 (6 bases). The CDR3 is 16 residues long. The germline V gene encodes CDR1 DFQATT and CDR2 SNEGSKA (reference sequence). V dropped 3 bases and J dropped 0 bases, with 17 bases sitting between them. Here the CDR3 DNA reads TGCAGTGCTAGTCCGGGGGGCAGCGTCATGAACACTGAAGCTTTCTTT. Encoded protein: CSASPGGSVMNTEAFF.

DNA for the CDR3: TGTGCCAGCAGCTTAACGGGGGGGCATGGCACAGATACGCAGTATTTT. The encoded protein is CASSLTGGHGTDTQYF. The chain recombines TRBV7-3 with TRBJ2-3; possible D gene TRBD2, 7 bases. Trimming took off 0 bases at V and 1 base at J, with 11 bases between the two ends. Germline-derived CDR1 and CDR2 are SGHTA and FQGTGA. The CDR3 covers 16 residues.

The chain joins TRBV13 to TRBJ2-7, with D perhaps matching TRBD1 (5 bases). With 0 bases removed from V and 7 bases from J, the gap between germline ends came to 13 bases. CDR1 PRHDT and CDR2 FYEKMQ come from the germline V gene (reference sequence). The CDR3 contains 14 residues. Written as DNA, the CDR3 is TGTGCCAGCAGCTTAGGCAGGGCCGCATTTGAGCAGTACTTC. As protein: CASSLGRAAFEQYF.

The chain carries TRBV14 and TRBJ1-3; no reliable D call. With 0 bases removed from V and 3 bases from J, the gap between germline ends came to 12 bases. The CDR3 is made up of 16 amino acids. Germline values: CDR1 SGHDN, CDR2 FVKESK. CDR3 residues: CASSQDSGLSGNTIYF. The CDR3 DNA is TGTGCCAGCAGCCAAGATTCGGGTTTGAGTGGAAACACCATATATTTT.

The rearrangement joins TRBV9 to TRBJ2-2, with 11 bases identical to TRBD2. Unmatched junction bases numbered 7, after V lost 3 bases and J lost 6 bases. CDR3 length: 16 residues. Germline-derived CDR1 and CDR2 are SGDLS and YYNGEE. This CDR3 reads CASSADSGGASGELFF. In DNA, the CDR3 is TGTGCCAGCAGCGCCGATAGCGGGGGGGCCTCCGGGGAGCTGTTTTTT.

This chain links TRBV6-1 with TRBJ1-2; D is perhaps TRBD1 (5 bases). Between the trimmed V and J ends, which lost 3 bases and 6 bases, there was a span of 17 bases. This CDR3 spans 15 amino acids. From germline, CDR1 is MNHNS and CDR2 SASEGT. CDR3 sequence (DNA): TGTGCCAGCAGTGAGGGGACTTCCCGTCAAGATGGCTACACCTTC. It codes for CASSEGTSRQDGYTF.

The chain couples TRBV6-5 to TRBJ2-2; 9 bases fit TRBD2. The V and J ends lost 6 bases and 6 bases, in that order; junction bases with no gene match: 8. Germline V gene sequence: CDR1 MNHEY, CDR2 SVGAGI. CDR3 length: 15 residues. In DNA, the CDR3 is TGTGCCAGCAGGTTACCTAGCGGGATCCCCGGGGAGCTGTTTTTT. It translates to CASRLPSGIPGELFF.

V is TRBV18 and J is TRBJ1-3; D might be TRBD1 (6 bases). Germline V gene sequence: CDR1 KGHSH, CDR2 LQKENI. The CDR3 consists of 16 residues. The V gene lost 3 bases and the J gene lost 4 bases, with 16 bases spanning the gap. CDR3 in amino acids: CASSPTTRQAGNTIYF. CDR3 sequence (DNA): TGTGCCAGCTCACCTACAACCCGACAGGCGGGAAACACCATATATTTT.

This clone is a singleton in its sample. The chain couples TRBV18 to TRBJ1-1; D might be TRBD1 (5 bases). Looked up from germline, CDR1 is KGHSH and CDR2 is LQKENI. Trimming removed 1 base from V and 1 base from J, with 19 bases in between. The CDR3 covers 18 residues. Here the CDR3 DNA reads TGTGCCAGCTCACCACGGTTAGCCCGACAGTCGGGGAACACTGAAGCTTTCTTT. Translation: CASSPRLARQSGNTEAFF.

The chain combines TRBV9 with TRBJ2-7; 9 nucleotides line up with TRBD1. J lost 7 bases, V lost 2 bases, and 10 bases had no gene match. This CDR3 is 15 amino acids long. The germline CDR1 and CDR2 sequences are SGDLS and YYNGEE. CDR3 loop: CASSVLGQGSSEQYF. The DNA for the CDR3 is TGTGCCAGCAGCGTCTTGGGACAGGGTAGTAGTGAGCAGTACTTC. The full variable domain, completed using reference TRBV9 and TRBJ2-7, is DSGVTQTPKHLITATGQRVTLRCSPRSGDLSVYWYQQSLDQGLQFLIQYYNGEERAKGNILERFSAQQFPDLHSELNLSSLELGDSALYFCASSVLGQGSSEQYFGPGTRLTVT.

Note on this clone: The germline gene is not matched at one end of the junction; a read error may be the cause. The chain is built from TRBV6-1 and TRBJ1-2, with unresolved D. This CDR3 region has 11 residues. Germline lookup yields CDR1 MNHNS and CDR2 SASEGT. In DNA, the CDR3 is TGTGCCAGCAGTGAACCCCAGGTGCCCCACTTC. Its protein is CASSEPQVPHF.

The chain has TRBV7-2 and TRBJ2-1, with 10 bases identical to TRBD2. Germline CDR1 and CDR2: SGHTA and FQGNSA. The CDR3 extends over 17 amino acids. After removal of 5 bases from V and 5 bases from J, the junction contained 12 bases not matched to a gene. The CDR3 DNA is TGTGCCAGCAGCCCGGCGGTTCTAGCGGGGGTGGACAATGAGCAGTTCTTC. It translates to CASSPAVLAGVDNEQFF.

The CDR3 protein is CAWNLQGNTDTQYF. The CDR3 coding sequence is TGTGCCTGGAACCTACAGGGAAACACAGATACGCAGTATTTT. This chain uses TRBV30 with TRBJ2-3; D is perhaps TRBD1 (6 bases). The CDR3 consists of 14 residues. V dropped 4 bases and J dropped 2 bases, with 13 bases sitting between them. Germline CDR1 reads GTSNPN; CDR2 reads SVGIG (reference sequence).

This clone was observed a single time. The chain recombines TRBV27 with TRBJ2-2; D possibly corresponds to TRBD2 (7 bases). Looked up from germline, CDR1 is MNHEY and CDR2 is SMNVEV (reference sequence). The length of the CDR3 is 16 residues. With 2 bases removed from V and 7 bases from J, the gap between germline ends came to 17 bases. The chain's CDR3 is CASSLGLAGAGGELFF. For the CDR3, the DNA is TGTGCCAGCAGTTTAGGCCTGGCGGGGGCGGGCGGGGAGCTGTTTTTT.

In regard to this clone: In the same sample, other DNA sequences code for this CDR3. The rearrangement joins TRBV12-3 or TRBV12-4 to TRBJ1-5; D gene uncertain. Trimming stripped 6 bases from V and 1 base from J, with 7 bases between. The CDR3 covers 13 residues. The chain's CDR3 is CASRLTSNQPQHF. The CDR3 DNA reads TGTGCCAGCAGGCTCACAAGCAATCAGCCCCAGCATTTT.

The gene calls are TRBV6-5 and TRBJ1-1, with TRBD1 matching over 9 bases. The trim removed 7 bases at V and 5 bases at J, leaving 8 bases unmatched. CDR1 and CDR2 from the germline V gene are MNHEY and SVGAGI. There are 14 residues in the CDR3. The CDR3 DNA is TGTGCCAGCACCGCACAGGGGGCTACAACTGAAGCTTTCTTT. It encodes CASTAQGATTEAFF.

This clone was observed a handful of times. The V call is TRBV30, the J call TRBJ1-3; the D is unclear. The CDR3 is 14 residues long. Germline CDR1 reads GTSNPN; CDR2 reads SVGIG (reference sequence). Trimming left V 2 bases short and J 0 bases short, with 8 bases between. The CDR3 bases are TGTGCCTGGAGTACCGGGAACTCTGGAAACACCATATATTTT. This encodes CAWSTGNSGNTIYF. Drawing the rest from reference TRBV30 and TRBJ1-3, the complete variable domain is SQTIHQWPATLVQPVGSPLSLECTVEGTSNPNLYWYRQAAGRGLQLLFYSVGIGQISSEVPQNLSASRPQDRQFILSSKKLLLSDSGFYLCAWSTGNSGNTIYFGEGSWLTVV.

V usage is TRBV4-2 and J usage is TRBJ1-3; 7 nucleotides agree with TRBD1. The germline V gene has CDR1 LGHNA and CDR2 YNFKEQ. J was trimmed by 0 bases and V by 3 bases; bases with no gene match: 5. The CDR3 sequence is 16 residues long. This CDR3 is CASSHPDRSSGNTIYF. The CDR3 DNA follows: TGTGCCAGCAGCCACCCGGACAGGAGCTCTGGAAACACCATATATTTT.

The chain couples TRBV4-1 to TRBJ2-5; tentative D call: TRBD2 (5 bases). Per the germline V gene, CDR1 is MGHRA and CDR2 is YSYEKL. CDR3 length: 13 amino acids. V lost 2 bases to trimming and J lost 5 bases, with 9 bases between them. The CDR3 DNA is TGCGCCAGCAGCCAACCCTTAGCGGAGACCCAGTACTTC. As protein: CASSQPLAETQYF.

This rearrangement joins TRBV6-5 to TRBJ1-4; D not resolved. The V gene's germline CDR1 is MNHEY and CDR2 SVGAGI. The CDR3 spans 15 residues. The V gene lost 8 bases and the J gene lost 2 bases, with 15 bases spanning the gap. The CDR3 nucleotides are TGTGCCAGCCCAAGGAGGTTATCCACTAATGAAAAACTGTTTTTT. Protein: CASPRRLSTNEKLFF.

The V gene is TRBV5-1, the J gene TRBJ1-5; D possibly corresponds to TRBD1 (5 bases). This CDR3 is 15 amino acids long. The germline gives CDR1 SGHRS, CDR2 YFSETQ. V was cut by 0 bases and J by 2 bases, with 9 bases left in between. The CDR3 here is CASSLGGLGNQPQHF. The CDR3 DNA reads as TGCGCCAGCAGCTTGGGGGGCCTGGGCAATCAGCCCCAGCATTTT.